A single sample is the source of the 32 T cell receptor beta chains below, sequenced in a study of blood T cell repertoires in COVID-19. TCRdb's copy holds only in-frame clones and misses some; the assay was immunoSEQ multiplex PCR. The table shows 70,000 to 75,000 clones, with 79% occurring only once. The specimen was peripheral blood. These TCRs come from a man aged 60 to 75 with active or convalescent COVID-19.

The chain has TRBV6-4 and TRBJ2-3, with a tentative D call TRBD2 (5 bases). CDR3 length: 14 residues. V lost 4 bases, J lost 2 bases, and 10 bases lay in between. Germline lookup yields CDR1 MRHNA and CDR2 SNTAGT. The CDR3 spells CASSVDSSTDTQYF. CDR3 in DNA: TGTGCCAGCAGTGTGGACTCCTCCACAGATACGCAGTATTTT.

V gene TRBV27 combines with J gene TRBJ1-3; perhaps TRBD1 as D (5 bases). CDR1 MNHEY and CDR2 SMNVEV come from the germline V gene (reference sequence). V was pared by 2 bases and J by 2 bases, with 10 bases between. The CDR3 length is 15 residues. The DNA for the CDR3 is TGTGCCAGCAGTTTAGGGGGAGGCACTGGAAACACCATATATTTT. It codes for CASSLGGGTGNTIYF.

This chain connects TRBV3-1 (or the pseudogene TRBV3-2) to TRBJ1-1; possible D gene TRBD1, 6 bases. V lost 7 bases and J 2 bases, leaving 20 bases between the germline ends. Germline V CDR1 and CDR2: LGHDT, YNNKEL (reference sequence). This CDR3 is built from 16 residues. The CDR3 protein is CASKKGVTGPNTEAFF. The DNA of the CDR3 is TGTGCCAGCAAAAAGGGGGTAACAGGGCCCAACACTGAAGCTTTCTTT.

V is TRBV18 and J is TRBJ2-3; a weak D match, TRBD1 (5 bases). Germline-derived CDR1 and CDR2 are KGHSH and LQKENI. CDR3 length: 16 residues. V lost 0 bases to trimming and J lost 2 bases, with 12 bases between them. CDR3 coding DNA: TGTGCCAGCTCACCACCTAAGACAGTCTCCACAGATACGCAGTATTTT. It encodes CASSPPKTVSTDTQYF.

V gene TRBV3-1 (or the pseudogene TRBV3-2) combines with J gene TRBJ2-7; no reliable D call. Germline CDR1 and CDR2: LGHDT and YNNKEL (reference sequence). Trimming left V 1 base short and J 2 bases short, with 12 bases between. This CDR3 has 15 residues. The CDR3 coding sequence is TGTGCCAGCAGCCAAGCCCCCCTAGTCACCTACGAGCAGTACTTC. Encoded protein: CASSQAPLVTYEQYF.

The chain recombines TRBV10-2 with TRBJ1-2; D is possibly TRBD1 (5 bases). V was shortened by 0 bases and J by 5 bases, with 10 bases between the two germline ends. The length of the CDR3 is 14 residues. In germline, CDR1 is WSHSY, CDR2 SAAADI. The CDR3 spells CASSESRTPYGYTF. CDR3 nucleotides: TGCGCCAGCAGTGAGTCGCGGACACCTTATGGCTACACCTTC.

This clone was observed a handful of times. This rearrangement joins TRBV9 to TRBJ2-7; no clear D gene. There are 14 residues in the CDR3. CDR1 and CDR2 (germline): SGDLS, YYNGEE. Trimming removed 3 bases from V and 3 bases from J, with 13 bases in between. DNA for the CDR3: TGTGCCAGCAGCGCCGGAGAGAGACTCTACGAGCAGTACTTC. This codes for CASSAGERLYEQYF.

The V call is TRBV7-6, the J call TRBJ2-7; no reliable D call. CDR1 is SGHVS, CDR2 FNYEAQ, per germline. The CDR3 runs 11 residues. With 1 base removed from V and 7 bases from J, the gap between germline ends came to 5 bases. The CDR3 sequence is CASSLGREQYF. The CDR3 nucleotides read TGTGCCAGCAGCTTAGGTCGGGAGCAGTACTTC.

J is TRBJ2-2 and V is TRBV28; TRBD1 might be the D (5 bases). Per the germline V gene, CDR1 is MDHEN and CDR2 is SYDVKM. The CDR3 has 16 residues. V dropped 4 bases and J dropped 5 bases, with 17 bases sitting between them. The CDR3 sequence: CASSSPQGKGTGELFF. The CDR3 DNA follows: TGTGCCAGCAGTTCCCCGCAGGGAAAAGGAACCGGGGAGCTGTTTTTT.

V gene TRBV9 combines with J gene TRBJ2-5; the match to TRBD2 covers 11 bases. V dropped 0 bases and J dropped 2; count of bases not matched to a gene: 9. Germline CDR1 SGDLS, CDR2 YYNGEE. The CDR3 is 18 amino acids. CDR3 protein: CASSVEGSGGAPQETQYF. In DNA form, the CDR3 reads TGTGCCAGCAGCGTAGAGGGTAGCGGGGGGGCCCCTCAAGAGACCCAGTACTTC.

The rearrangement joins TRBV11-1 to TRBJ2-3, with a weak D call TRBD2 (6 bases). The germline CDR1 and CDR2 sequences are SGHAT and FQDESV (reference sequence). The V gene lost 8 bases and the J gene lost 1 base, with 10 bases spanning the gap. This CDR3 has 13 residues. CDR3 bases: TGTGCCAGCCGCTCGGGGGGCACAGATACGCAGTATTTT. This translates into CASRSGGTDTQYF.

The rearrangement joins TRBV2 to TRBJ1-2; the match to TRBD1 covers 8 bases. CDR1 is SNHLY, CDR2 FYNNEI, per germline. Trimming removed 6 bases from V and 2 bases from J; junction bases left unmatched: 8. This CDR3 is 15 amino acids long. The CDR3 region has the DNA TGTGCCAGCAGCATCCAGGGGGCAACGAACTATGGCTACACCTTC. It is translated as CASSIQGATNYGYTF.

The V gene is TRBV27, the J gene TRBJ2-1, with 8 bases identical to TRBD2. The germline V gene has CDR1 MNHEY and CDR2 SMNVEV (reference sequence). J was trimmed by 6 bases and V by 9 bases; bases with no gene match: 13. The CDR3 length is 15 residues. The CDR3, as DNA: TGTGCCAGTCGTAGTACGGGGGGGCCATTCAATGAGCAGTTCTTC. As protein: CASRSTGGPFNEQFF.

The count of this clone is one. V usage is TRBV5-1 and J usage is TRBJ1-6; TRBD1 matches at 7 bases. V shed 4 bases, J shed 6 bases, and the junction held 4 bases outside the gene matches. CDR1 is SGHRS and CDR2 is YFSETQ in the germline V gene. CDR3 length equals 14 residues. The CDR3 DNA sequence: TGCGCCAGCAGCCAGGGACAGTCTAATTCACCCCTCCACTTT. This codes for CASSQGQSNSPLHF.

V is TRBV7-9 and J is TRBJ2-7, with 9 bases matching TRBD1. V was pared by 4 bases and J by 3 bases, with 10 bases of the junction left unmatched. The V gene's germline CDR1 is SEHNR and CDR2 FQNEAQ (reference sequence). The CDR3 consists of 16 residues. CDR3 nucleotide sequence: TGTGCCAGCAGCTCCCTACACAGGGGGCGCATCTACGAGCAGTACTTC. Translation: CASSSLHRGRIYEQYF.

The chain employs TRBV10-1 and TRBJ2-7; no reliable D call. CDR1 is WNHNN and CDR2 is SYGVQD in the germline V gene (reference sequence). V gave up 2 bases and J gave up 8 bases, with 10 bases separating them. The CDR3 length is 12 residues. CDR3 amino acids: CASSETWQKQYF. DNA for the CDR3: TGCGCCAGCAGTGAGACCTGGCAGAAGCAGTACTTC.

CDR3 nucleotide sequence: TGTGCCAGCAGCTTCGCCGGGACAGGGGGCGTTGAGCAGTTCTTC. Translation: CASSFAGTGGVEQFF. The chain links TRBV7-3 to TRBJ2-1; 12 nucleotides line up with TRBD1. Unmatched junction bases numbered 6, after V lost 3 bases and J lost 9 bases. CDR3 length equals 15 residues. CDR1 and CDR2 from the germline V gene are SGHTA and FQGTGA.

The chain joins TRBV7-9 to TRBJ2-7; D gene uncertain. CDR3 size: 14 residues. Trimming pared 0 bases from V and 0 bases from J, leaving 6 bases between. Germline V gene sequence: CDR1 SEHNR, CDR2 FQNEAQ (reference sequence). The CDR3 DNA follows: TGTGCCAGCAGCTTAGCGGCAGTCTCCTACGAGCAGTACTTC. Its protein is CASSLAAVSYEQYF.

Turning to this clone: The junction departs from the called germline gene at one end, perhaps through a read error. This chain connects TRBV27 to TRBJ2-1; no clear D gene. The CDR3 is 14 amino acids. CDR1 is MNHEY, CDR2 SMNVEV, per germline (reference sequence). The DNA of the CDR3 is TGTGCCAGCAGTTTAAAGCACTCCAACAATGAGCAGTTCTTC. It encodes CASSLKHSNNEQFF.

The gene calls are TRBV28 and TRBJ1-5, with D hard to call. Trimming stripped 8 bases from V and 5 bases from J, with 13 bases between. The germline CDR1 and CDR2 sequences are MDHEN and SYDVKM. The CDR3 is 13 residues long. CDR3 in amino acids: CASGEGSYQPQHF. CDR3 coding DNA: TGTGCCAGCGGGGAGGGCAGCTATCAGCCCCAGCATTTT.

This sequence joins TRBV7-3 and TRBJ2-3, with TRBD2 matching 7 bases. With 0 bases clipped from V and 7 bases from J, the junction kept 4 bases outside the gene matches. The germline gives CDR1 SGHTA, CDR2 FQGTGA. The CDR3 sequence is 14 residues long. In DNA, the CDR3 is TGTGCCAGCAGCTTAACCCAGGGAGGGCATACGCAGTATTTT. Protein product: CASSLTQGGHTQYF.

The rearrangement links TRBV5-1 to TRBJ1-4; possible D gene TRBD1, 5 bases. Germline CDR1 reads SGHRS; CDR2 reads YFSETQ. The ends were cut back, 7 bases at V and 8 bases at J, with 18 bases in the middle. There are 14 residues in the CDR3. As DNA, the CDR3 is TGCGCCAGCTGTAGACAGTGGCGTGGGGAAAAACTGTTTTTT. It encodes CASCRQWRGEKLFF.

The V and J genes are TRBV7-2 and TRBJ1-1; a weak D match, TRBD1 (5 bases). The CDR3 runs to 15 residues. Trimming cost V 3 bases and J 1 base, with 12 bases left between them. Germline CDR1 is SGHTA and CDR2 is FQGNSA. The CDR3 region has the DNA TGTGCCAGCAGCTTGAGATGGGACTCGAACACTGAAGCTTTCTTT. This translates into CASSLRWDSNTEAFF.

This chain links TRBV7-3 with TRBJ1-1; 9 positions match TRBD1. The CDR3 totals 13 residues. The trim removed 5 bases at V and 3 bases at J, leaving 1 base unmatched. In germline, CDR1 is SGHTA, CDR2 FQGTGA. The CDR3 spells CASSRDRDTEAFF. Here the CDR3 DNA reads TGTGCCAGCAGCCGGGACAGGGACACTGAAGCTTTCTTT.

The V and J genes are TRBV7-3 and TRBJ2-2, with TRBD1 identical over 7 bases. Germline-derived CDR1 and CDR2 are SGHTA and FQGTGA. V lost 5 bases and J lost 5; bases outside the gene matches: 5. This CDR3 has 14 amino acids. The CDR3 reads CASSKQGNTGELFF. The CDR3 DNA reads TGTGCCAGCAGCAAACAGGGGAATACCGGGGAGCTGTTTTTT.

This clone was seen more than once but under ten times. The chain couples TRBV11-2 to TRBJ1-5; 9 bases are shared with TRBD1. J was trimmed by 0 bases and V by 5 bases; bases with no gene match: 8. The CDR3 has 17 residues. Germline V lookup: CDR1 SGHAT, CDR2 FQNNGV. The CDR3, as DNA: TGTGCCAGCAGCCCCGGACAGGGGAAAAGTAGCAATCAGCCCCAGCATTTT. Translation gives CASSPGQGKSSNQPQHF.

The chain links TRBV7-9 to TRBJ2-5, with 10 bases that match TRBD1. This CDR3 is 14 amino acids long. The germline V gene has CDR1 SEHNR and CDR2 FQNEAQ (reference sequence). Germline trimming cut 6 bases from V and 5 bases from J; bases unmatched to any gene: 6. The CDR3 nucleotides read TGTGCCAGCAGTTCAGGGACAGGGGCGGAGACCCAGTACTTC. Translated: CASSSGTGAETQYF.

The chain recombines TRBV29-1 with TRBJ2-7; 12 bases are shared with TRBD2. The CDR3 sequence is 13 residues long. Trimming took 5 bases from V and 6 from J; bases not matched to a gene: 5. CDR1 is SQVTM and CDR2 is ANQGSEA in the germline V gene. CDR3 loop: CSVTSGGIGEQYF. The CDR3 coding sequence is TGCAGCGTTACTAGCGGGGGGATTGGCGAGCAGTACTTC.

This clone was recorded only once. The chain joins TRBV3-1 (or the pseudogene TRBV3-2) to TRBJ2-7; 8 bases line up with TRBD1. CDR1 is LGHDT and CDR2 is YNNKEL in the germline V gene (reference sequence). The J segment lost 2 bases and the V segment lost 4 bases, leaving 4 bases of the junction unmatched. The CDR3 is made up of 14 amino acids. This CDR3 reads CASSPDREAYEQYF. The CDR3 coding sequence is TGTGCCAGCAGCCCGGACAGGGAAGCCTACGAGCAGTACTTC.

The V call is TRBV5-1, the J call TRBJ1-6; maybe TRBD1 (5 bases). Trimming took 0 bases from V and 14 from J, leaving 12 bases between them. CDR3 length equals 13 residues. The germline gives CDR1 SGHRS, CDR2 YFSETQ. CDR3 amino acids: CASSLERGSALHF. In nucleotides, the CDR3 is TGCGCCAGCAGCTTGGAGCGGGGGAGCGCCCTCCACTTT.

This clone has just a few counts. The V and J genes are TRBV2 and TRBJ1-1; D is possibly TRBD1 (5 bases). The length of the CDR3 is 14 residues. The germline V gene encodes CDR1 SNHLY and CDR2 FYNNEI. Trimming left V 3 bases short and J 8 bases short, with 16 bases between. CDR3 amino acids: CASSEIGADREAFF. In nucleotides, the CDR3 is TGTGCCAGCAGTGAGATAGGGGCTGATAGGGAAGCTTTCTTT.

V gene TRBV5-1 combines with J gene TRBJ1-2, with 10 bases identical to TRBD1. V shed 5 bases, J shed 4 bases, and the junction held 11 bases outside the gene matches. The CDR3 length is 16 residues. Germline lookup yields CDR1 SGHRS and CDR2 YFSETQ. Written as DNA, the CDR3 is TGCGCCAGCAGTGGTATGGGACAGGGGTCAGGCTATGGCTACACCTTC. Translated, it gives CASSGMGQGSGYGYTF.